This passage covers 32 T cell receptor beta chains from one sample sequenced in a study of blood T cell repertoires in COVID-19. Method: immunoSEQ multiplex PCR; TCRdb's copy keeps in-frame clones and lacks some. The sample contains roughly 200,000 clones, around 82% of which appear only once. Specimen: PBMCs or T cells enriched from blood (not recorded which). The receptors were sampled from a woman in her sixties or seventies with acute COVID-19.

The gene calls are TRBV27 and TRBJ2-5; 9 bases line up with TRBD2. The CDR3 totals 16 residues. With V trimmed by 2 bases and J by 10 bases, 14 bases remained unmatched. Looked up from germline, CDR1 is MNHEY and CDR2 is SMNVEV (reference sequence). CDR3 residues: CASSLNAGLAGNVQYF. CDR3 nucleotide sequence: TGTGCCAGCAGTTTAAACGCCGGGCTAGCGGGGAATGTCCAGTACTTC.

This clone was counted a few times. This chain joins TRBV10-1 and TRBJ2-5; TRBD1 might be the D (6 bases). The CDR3 is made up of 15 amino acids. Trimming shortened V by 6 bases and J by 1 base, and 15 bases separated the two germline ends. CDR1 is WNHNN, CDR2 SYGVQD, per germline (reference sequence). The CDR3 here is CASSLSEGGQETQYF. DNA for the CDR3: TGCGCCAGCAGCCTCTCAGAAGGGGGCCAAGAGACCCAGTACTTC.

The chain carries TRBV6-5 and TRBJ2-2; a possible D gene is TRBD2 (6 bases). This CDR3 contains 15 residues. V was trimmed by 8 bases and J by 5 bases, leaving 18 bases between them. CDR1 is MNHEY and CDR2 is SVGAGI in the germline V gene. CDR3 sequence (DNA): TGTGCCAGCGTCCCCCGTAGCGGCTCAACCGGGGAGCTGTTTTTT. This gives the protein CASVPRSGSTGELFF.

This sequence joins TRBV19 and TRBJ1-2, with a tentative D call TRBD1 (6 bases). V was trimmed by 6 bases and J by 4 bases, leaving 12 bases between them. Germline CDR1 and CDR2: LNHDA and SQIVND (reference sequence). CDR3 length: 13 amino acids. CDR3 in DNA: TGTGCCAGTAGGGTACAGGGTACCTATGGCTACACCTTC. Translation: CASRVQGTYGYTF. The whole variable domain, remainder taken from reference TRBV19 and TRBJ1-2, is DGGITQSPKYLFRKEGQNVTLSCEQNLNHDAMYWYRQDPGQGLRLIYYSQIVNDFQKGDIAEGYSVSREKKESFPLTVTSAQKNPTAFYLCASRVQGTYGYTFGSGTRLTVV.

The gene calls are TRBV27 and TRBJ2-2; 7 nucleotides align to TRBD1. The length of the CDR3 is 16 residues. Trimming took 6 bases from V and 5 from J; bases not matched to a gene: 12. Germline CDR1 reads MNHEY; CDR2 reads SMNVEV (reference sequence). The CDR3 region is CASRPSGTAGTGELFF. CDR3 sequence (DNA): TGTGCCAGCAGACCCTCCGGGACAGCTGGGACCGGGGAGCTGTTTTTT.

The gene calls are TRBV13 and TRBJ2-7; D gene ambiguous. Germline V gives CDR1 PRHDT, CDR2 FYEKMQ (reference sequence). V lost 5 bases, J lost 6 bases, and 14 bases lay in between. The CDR3 is 13 residues long. The DNA for the CDR3 is TGTGCCAGCAGCAATGCGGCCCCGGGCGAGCAGTACTTC. It translates to CASSNAAPGEQYF.

This CDR3 reads CASGLGGLGRYRNEQFF. CDR3 bases: TGTGCTAGTGGTTTGGGTGGACTAGGACGCTACAGAAATGAGCAGTTCTTC. This chain uses TRBV12-5 with TRBJ2-1; 7 positions match TRBD2. The CDR3 contains 17 residues. V trimming: 1 base; J trimming: 7 bases; junction bases outside the gene matches: 13. Germline CDR1 reads LGHNT; CDR2 reads FRNRAP.

J is TRBJ2-7 and V is TRBV7-2; the match to TRBD1 covers 8 bases. V was pared by 5 bases and J by 2 bases, with 8 bases of the junction left unmatched. The germline CDR1 and CDR2 sequences are SGHTA and FQGNSA. The CDR3 is made up of 15 amino acids. CDR3 coding DNA: TGTGCCAGCAGCCTCGGACAGGGACCCACCTACGAGCAGTACGTC. Translated: CASSLGQGPTYEQYV.

The gene calls are TRBV4-3 and TRBJ2-1; 13 nucleotides agree with TRBD2. The CDR3 extends over 17 amino acids. Germline V lookup: CDR1 LGHNA, CDR2 YSLEER. Trimming cost V 1 base and J 4 bases; bases outside gene matches: 4. The CDR3 region is CASSQAPGLAGYNEQFF. The DNA for the CDR3 is TGCGCCAGCAGCCAAGCGCCGGGACTAGCGGGATACAATGAGCAGTTCTTC.

The chain uses TRBV6-2 or TRBV6-3 and TRBJ2-7; 8 bases fit TRBD2. V shed 5 bases, J shed 5 bases, and the junction held 11 bases outside the gene matches. CDR1 MNHEY and CDR2 SVGEGT come from the germline V gene. The CDR3 covers 15 residues. CDR3 in DNA: TGTGCCAGCAGTCAACGGCCCGGGACTAGTAACGAGCAGTACTTC. Its translation is CASSQRPGTSNEQYF.

The CDR3 sequence is CASSYSAGQGFGYTF. The CDR3 bases are TGTGCCAGCAGTTACTCGGCTGGACAGGGTTTTGGCTACACCTTC. This chain joins TRBV6-5 and TRBJ1-2; 8 bases fit TRBD1. The germline gives CDR1 MNHEY, CDR2 SVGAGI. This CDR3 comprises 15 residues. The junction had 7 bases not matched to a gene; V was cut back by 0 bases and J by 7 bases.

CDR3 nucleotides: TGTGCCAGCAGCCCTAGCGGGAGGGCTGCTGAGCAGTTCTTC. Translated: CASSPSGRAAEQFF. V and J are TRBV11-2 and TRBJ2-1; 12 nucleotides match TRBD2. Losses at the gene ends were 5 bases for V and 9 bases for J; bases not matched to a gene: 5. The CDR3 has 14 residues. In germline, CDR1 is SGHAT, CDR2 FQNNGV.

The rearrangement joins TRBV5-1 to TRBJ2-3, with 9 nucleotides matching TRBD2. The CDR3 is made up of 16 amino acids. Germline V CDR1 and CDR2: SGHRS, YFSETQ. The ends lost 2 bases at V and 4 bases at J; junction bases unmatched: 8. The DNA of the CDR3 is TGCGCCAGCAGCTTATTAGCGGGGGCGGGCGCAGATACGCAGTATTTT. It specifies CASSLLAGAGADTQYF.

The gene calls are TRBV12-3 or TRBV12-4 and TRBJ1-2; D unresolved. The CDR3 is 12 amino acids. Trimming left V 1 base short and J 7 bases short, with 7 bases between. The CDR3 region has the DNA TGTGCCAGCAGTTTAGGGGCAGGTGGCTACACCTTC. Translating gives CASSLGAGGYTF.

The CDR3, as DNA: TGTGCCAGCAGTGAAATACAGGGGTATGATCAGCCCCAGCATTTT. It translates to CASSEIQGYDQPQHF. V usage is TRBV6-1 and J usage is TRBJ1-5; 7 nucleotides match TRBD1. Trimming at V came to 2 bases and at J to 5 bases, leaving 6 bases not matched to a gene. CDR3 length: 15 amino acids. The germline V gene has CDR1 MNHNS and CDR2 SASEGT.

This sequence joins TRBV7-9 and TRBJ2-1, with D tentatively TRBD2 (6 bases). This CDR3 is built from 14 residues. Germline V gene sequence: CDR1 SEHNR, CDR2 FQNEAQ (reference sequence). The ends were cut back, 7 bases at V and 2 bases at J, with 12 bases in the middle. The CDR3 nucleotides are TGTGCCAGCATCCCGGGGGAAACCTACAATGAGCAGTTCTTC. Amino acid sequence: CASIPGETYNEQFF.

The chain uses TRBV7-2 and TRBJ1-2; D uncertain. CDR1 and CDR2 from the germline V gene are SGHTA and FQGNSA. This CDR3 contains 13 residues. V was cut by 1 base and J by 6 bases, with 9 bases left in between. The CDR3 loop reads CASSLGEVDGYTF. CDR3 nucleotides: TGTGCCAGCAGCTTAGGGGAGGTGGATGGCTACACCTTC.

This rearrangement joins TRBV19 to TRBJ1-2; D gene ambiguous. Germline V gene sequence: CDR1 LNHDA, CDR2 SQIVND (reference sequence). Trimming pared 5 bases from V and 2 bases from J, leaving 15 bases between. This CDR3 is 15 amino acids long. Here the CDR3 reads CASSPAVLTNYGYTF. CDR3 nucleotide sequence: TGTGCCAGTAGTCCCGCGGTGCTAACGAACTATGGCTACACCTTC.

The V and J genes are TRBV9 and TRBJ2-3, with TRBD2 identical over 9 bases. Germline CDR1 and CDR2: SGDLS and YYNGEE. CDR3 size: 16 residues. The V gene end was trimmed by 3 bases and the J gene end by 4 bases; junction bases not matched to a gene: 9. DNA for the CDR3: TGTGCCAGCAGCGCGTTTGGCGGGGGGGTTGCAGATACGCAGTATTTT. Translation gives CASSAFGGGVADTQYF.

V usage is TRBV6-2 or TRBV6-3 and J usage is TRBJ1-5; D remains unclear. The germline V gene encodes CDR1 MNHEY and CDR2 SVGEGT. V was shortened by 4 bases and J by 6 bases, with 7 bases between the two germline ends. CDR3 size: 12 residues. The chain's CDR3 is CASSSRGQPQHF. The DNA for the CDR3 is TGTGCCAGCAGTTCTCGGGGTCAGCCCCAGCATTTT.

The chain couples TRBV10-1 to TRBJ2-2; perhaps TRBD2 as D (6 bases). This CDR3 contains 13 residues. Germline values: CDR1 WNHNN, CDR2 SYGVQD (reference sequence). V lost 6 bases to trimming and J lost 4 bases, with 9 bases between them. CDR3 in amino acids: CASREGPTGELFF. As DNA, the CDR3 is TGCGCCAGCAGGGAGGGGCCCACCGGGGAGCTGTTTTTT.

This rearrangement joins TRBV29-1 to TRBJ2-1, with D perhaps matching TRBD1 (5 bases). V lost 1 base, J lost 4 bases, and 11 bases lay in between. Germline loops: CDR1 SQVTM, CDR2 ANQGSEA. This CDR3 contains 14 residues. CDR3 coding DNA: TGCAGCGTTGAAGGTCCTAACAGGTACAATGAGCAGTTCTTC. As protein: CSVEGPNRYNEQFF.

The chain combines TRBV18 with TRBJ1-4, with TRBD1 identical over 7 bases. V dropped 5 bases and J dropped 4; count of bases not matched to a gene: 10. Germline V gene lookup returns CDR1 KGHSH and CDR2 LQKENI. The CDR3 spans 16 residues. CDR3 loop: CASSSQETGNNEKLFF. DNA for the CDR3: TGTGCCAGCTCATCCCAGGAGACAGGGAATAATGAAAAACTGTTTTTT.

V and J are TRBV18 and TRBJ1-1, with TRBD1 matching 9 bases. This CDR3 is built from 14 residues. CDR1 and CDR2 (germline): KGHSH, LQKENI. Trimming cost V 5 bases and J 3 bases; bases outside gene matches: 4. Here the CDR3 reads CASSSGQGDTEAFF. For the CDR3, the DNA is TGTGCCAGCTCATCGGGACAGGGTGACACTGAAGCTTTCTTT. The variable domain in full, with the rest retrieved from reference TRBV18 and TRBJ1-1, is NAGVMQNPRHLVRRRGQEARLRCSPMKGHSHVYWYRQLPEEGLKFMVYLQKENIIDESGMPKERFSAEFPKEGPSILRIQQVVRGDSAAYFCASSSGQGDTEAFFGQGTRLTVV.

This clone is a singleton in its sample. The CDR3 region has the DNA TGTGCCATCCACATCAGAGGGGGGGGAAAAACGGGAGAGACCCAGTACTTC. Protein sequence: CAIHIRGGGKTGETQYF. The rearrangement links TRBV3-1 (or the pseudogene TRBV3-2) to TRBJ2-5, with TRBD2 as a possible D gene (7 bases). Deletions cut 10 bases from V and 4 bases from J, with 28 bases between. This CDR3 is 17 amino acids long. Germline V gene data show CDR1 as LGHDT and CDR2 as YNNKEL (reference sequence).

This clone was found a few times. At one end the junction does not follow the germline gene, possibly because of a read error. The rearrangement links TRBV9 to TRBJ1-1, with a possible D match to TRBD1 (5 bases). Germline CDR1 SGDLS, CDR2 YYNGEE. The CDR3 sequence is 9 residues long. The CDR3 nucleotides read TGTGCCAGCAGCGTATCAGGGCCTTTT. Translation gives CASSVSGPF.

This clone was counted once. V is TRBV9 and J is TRBJ2-6, with D possibly being TRBD1 (5 bases). The CDR3 is 15 amino acids. The germline CDR1 and CDR2 sequences are SGDLS and YYNGEE. V gave up 4 bases and J gave up 3 bases, with 11 bases separating them. The CDR3, as DNA: TGTGCCAGCAGCCCAGAAGGGGTTGGGGCCAACGTCCTGACTTTC. This codes for CASSPEGVGANVLTF.

V gene TRBV12-3 or TRBV12-4 combines with J gene TRBJ2-1, with 10 bases aligning to TRBD2. This CDR3 has 13 residues. V lost 8 bases to trimming and J lost 4 bases; unmatched junction nucleotides: 2. CDR3 region: CASRTSGYNEQFF. CDR3 coding DNA: TGTGCCAGCCGGACTAGCGGTTACAATGAGCAGTTCTTC.

This chain links TRBV7-2 with TRBJ2-5; 10 positions match TRBD1. The V segment lost 3 bases and the J segment 5 bases; nucleotides outside the gene matches: 3. Germline V CDR1 and CDR2: SGHTA, FQGNSA. This CDR3 has 14 residues. The CDR3 DNA follows: TGTGCCAGCAGCTTCGGGGACAGGGGTGAGACCCAGTACTTC. Encoded protein: CASSFGDRGETQYF. Based on the CDR3 plus reference TRBV7-2 and TRBJ2-5, the full variable domain is GAGVSQSPSNKVTEKGKDVELRCDPISGHTALYWYRQSLGQGLEFLIYFQGNSAPDKSGLPSDRFSAERTGGSVSTLTIQRTQQEDSAVYLCASSFGDRGETQYFGPGTRLLVL.

This rearrangement joins TRBV2 to TRBJ1-5; 8 nucleotides line up with TRBD1. Germline-derived CDR1 and CDR2 are SNHLY and FYNNEI. This CDR3 has 16 amino acids. Trimming took 2 bases from V and 6 from J; bases not matched to a gene: 9. The CDR3 reads CASSEIAGGRSQPQHF. For the CDR3, the DNA is TGTGCCAGCAGTGAAATCGCAGGGGGCAGGAGTCAGCCCCAGCATTTT.

This clone came up a few times. This rearrangement joins TRBV7-2 to TRBJ1-2; 9 nucleotides align to TRBD1. V dropped 5 bases and J dropped 4; count of bases not matched to a gene: 8. This CDR3 has 15 amino acids. Looked up from germline, CDR1 is SGHTA and CDR2 is FQGNSA. DNA for the CDR3: TGTGCCAGCAGCACCGACAGGGGGTTCGCCTATGGCTACACCTTC. Protein: CASSTDRGFAYGYTF.

The chain employs TRBV5-6 and TRBJ2-7, with D maybe TRBD1 (6 bases). Trimming shortened V by 4 bases and J by 3 bases, and 11 bases separated the two germline ends. Germline V gene data show CDR1 as SGHDT and CDR2 as YYEEEE. The CDR3 has 13 amino acids. CDR3 in DNA: TGTGCCAGCAGCCCAACAGGGCTCTACGAGCAGTACTTC. As protein: CASSPTGLYEQYF.